These T cell receptor beta chains were read from a single sample in a study of shared clonotypes between healthy human individuals. The repertoire was sequenced with immunoSEQ multiplex PCR; TCRdb's copy has only in-frame clones and lacks some. Here the sample spans around 610,000 clones, about 96% being singletons. Sequenced: naive CD8+ T cells sorted from blood. The receptors derive from a young woman in good health. CDR3s include the opening cysteine and the closing phenylalanine or tryptophan. The D gene is left open where the match is weak. The size entry is marked missing in some rows and otherwise reads once, few, many or a size class.

j_call,v_call,d_call,clone_size,cdr3_aa,cdr3_nt
TRBJ2-4,TRBV27,-,once,CASSLRDSKNIQYF,TGTGCCAGCAGCCTTCGGGACTCCAAAAACATTCAGTACTTC
TRBJ2-7,TRBV2,TRBD1,-,CASSGTGGEQYF,TGTGCCAGCTCCGGGACAGGGGGCGAGCAGTACTTC
TRBJ2-7,TRBV19,TRBD2,-,CASSMAAGAYEQYF,TGTGCCAGTAGTATGGCAGCGGGAGCCTACGAGCAGTACTTC
TRBJ1-3,TRBV28,-,-,CASLDTSSGNTIYF,TGTGCCAGCCTGGACACCAGCTCTGGAAACACCATATATTTT
TRBJ1-5,TRBV27,TRBD1,-,CASSRTGGGNQPQHF,TGTGCCAGCAGCCGGACAGGGGGTGGCAATCAGCCCCAGCATTTT
TRBJ1-1,TRBV4-2,-,-,CASSQEDSSNTEAFF,TGTGCCAGCAGCCAAGAGGACAGTTCGAACACTGAAGCTTTCTTT
TRBJ2-7,TRBV10-3,TRBD2,once,CATRAGAPYEQYF,TGTGCCACCCGAGCGGGGGCCCCCTACGAGCAGTACTTC
TRBJ2-7,TRBV7-9,-,-,CASSLASNEQYF,TGTGCCAGCAGCTTAGCTTCTAACGAGCAGTACTTC
TRBJ1-4,TRBV2,-,-,CASKDEKLFF,TGTGCCAGCAAGGACGAAAAACTGTTTTTT
TRBJ2-3,TRBV5-6,TRBD2,-,CASSSRSSGVTDTQYF,TGTGCCAGCAGCTCTCGCTCTAGCGGGGTCACAGATACGCAGTATTTT
TRBJ2-5,TRBV11-3,TRBD2,-,CASSLVGSAGSREKTQYF,TGTGCCAGCAGCTTAGTGGGTTCGGCGGGATCGCGGGAGAAGACCCAGTACTTC
TRBJ2-7,TRBV6-5,-,-,CASAVRDRIYEQYF,TGTGCCAGCGCGGTTAGAGACAGAATTTACGAGCAGTACTTC
TRBJ1-1,TRBV27,-,-,CASSRTGDLHYTEAFF,TGTGCCAGCAGTAGAACAGGAGATCTCCACTACACTGAAGCTTTCTTT
TRBJ2-4,TRBV27,TRBD2,-,CASSFLGTSGSDIQYF,TGTGCCAGCAGTTTCCTGGGGACTAGCGGGAGTGACATTCAGTACTTC
TRBJ2-3,TRBV5-4,-,-,CASSPLDRKDTQYF,TGTGCCAGCAGCCCCCTTGACAGAAAAGATACGCAGTATTTT
TRBJ2-7,TRBV9,TRBD2,-,CASSVGTSGTPYEQYF,TGTGCCAGCAGCGTCGGGACTAGCGGGACCCCCTACGAGCAGTACTTC
TRBJ2-3,TRBV1,-,-,CTSSQVSRQLFVGTDTQYF,TGCACCAGCAGCCAAGTATCGAGACAGCTTTTCGTTGGCACAGATACGCAGTATTTT
TRBJ2-7,TRBV7-8,-,-,CASSLDGGYYEQYF,TGTGCCAGCAGCTTAGACGGAGGGTACTACGAGCAGTACTTC
TRBJ2-1,TRBV15,-,-,CATYSSRSSYNEQFF,TGTGCCACCTATTCGAGTCGGAGCTCCTACAATGAGCAGTTCTTC
TRBJ2-7,TRBV28,-,-,CASSLVGGGEQYF,TGTGCCAGCAGTTTGGTCGGGGGAGGCGAGCAGTACTTC
TRBJ2-6,TRBV10-3,-,once,CAISEFQGSASGANVLTF,TGTGCCATCAGTGAGTTTCAGGGGTCTGCCTCTGGGGCCAACGTCCTGACTTTC
TRBJ2-1,TRBV6-1,-,-,CASSEDDSYNEQFF,TGTGCCAGCAGTGAGGACGACTCCTACAATGAGCAGTTCTTC
TRBJ1-2,TRBV28,-,-,CASSTGLIYGYTF,TGTGCCAGCAGTACAGGACTGATCTATGGCTACACCTTC
TRBJ2-5,TRBV20-1,-,-,CSATPGPLTYF,TGCAGTGCTACCCCGGGACCCCTTACATACTTC
TRBJ2-1,TRBV30,TRBD2,-,CAWRAGGPGSEQFF,TGTGCCTGGAGAGCGGGAGGGCCTGGAAGTGAGCAGTTCTTC
TRBJ2-1,TRBV9,TRBD2,-,CASSELAGGPYEQFF,TGTGCCAGCAGCGAACTAGCGGGAGGGCCGTATGAGCAGTTCTTC
TRBJ2-1,TRBV6-1,-,-,CASSHQAGEQFF,TGTGCCAGCAGTCACCAAGCTGGGGAGCAGTTCTTC
TRBJ1-1,TRBV6-1,TRBD1,-,CASSDMTGWTEAFF,TGTGCCAGCAGTGACATGACAGGGTGGACTGAAGCTTTCTTT
TRBJ2-7,TRBV2,-,-,CASSEAGPTYEQYF,TGTGCCAGCAGTGAGGCGGGCCCAACCTACGAGCAGTACTTC
TRBJ1-1,TRBV5-6,-,-,CASSPDGLNTEAFF,TGTGCCAGCAGCCCGGACGGACTGAACACTGAAGCTTTCTTT
TRBJ2-7,TRBV27,TRBD2,once,CASSFTSGSNYEQYF,TGTGCCAGCAGTTTCACTAGCGGGAGTAACTACGAGCAGTACTTC
TRBJ1-2,TRBV2,TRBD1,-,CASSGDSPYGYTF,TGTGCCAGCAGTGGGGACAGTCCCTATGGCTACACCTTC
TRBJ2-7,TRBV9,-,-,CASSVEGTFHEQYF,TGTGCCAGCAGCGTAGAGGGGACGTTCCACGAGCAGTACTTC
TRBJ2-1,TRBV9,-,-,CASSPDNEQFF,TGTGCCAGCAGCCCAGACAATGAGCAGTTCTTC
TRBJ1-2,TRBV6-6,-,-,CASSYENSYTF,TGTGCCAGCAGTTACGAAAATAGCTACACCTTC
TRBJ2-7,TRBV7-9,-,-,CASSGRAYEQYF,TGTGCCAGCAGCGGCCGGGCCTACGAGCAGTACTTC
TRBJ2-1,TRBV19,TRBD2,-,CASSPRLATLLSYNEQFF,TGTGCCAGTAGTCCACGACTAGCGACGCTCCTCTCCTACAATGAGCAGTTCTTC
TRBJ2-5,TRBV6-1,TRBD1,-,CASSADRTQETQYF,TGTGCCAGCAGCGCGGACAGGACCCAAGAGACCCAGTACTTC
TRBJ2-1,TRBV11-2,-,-,CASSLSLGQGLNEQFF,TGTGCCAGCAGCTTAAGTCTCGGGCAGGGGCTGAATGAGCAGTTCTTC
TRBJ2-7,TRBV27,-,-,CASSLSVGSYEQYF,TGTGCCAGCAGTTTATCGGTCGGTTCCTACGAGCAGTACTTC
TRBJ1-1,TRBV19,-,-,CASSIRDTGTEAFF,TGTGCCAGTAGTATCCGGGACACAGGGACTGAAGCTTTCTTT
TRBJ2-7,TRBV27,TRBD2,-,CASSQGTSGRGEQYF,TGTGCCAGCAGTCAAGGGACTAGCGGGAGGGGGGAGCAGTACTTC
TRBJ2-7,TRBV29-1,-,-,CSAEGAGSYEQYF,TGCAGCGCCGAAGGGGCCGGATCCTACGAGCAGTACTTC
TRBJ2-7,TRBV15,TRBD1,-,CATSRDQAGGLAVWYEQYF,TGTGCCACCAGCAGAGATCAAGCAGGGGGTCTCGCGGTGTGGTACGAGCAGTACTTC
TRBJ2-7,TRBV6-1,TRBD2,-,CASPPRLAGADEQYF,TGTGCCAGCCCTCCAAGACTAGCGGGAGCGGACGAGCAGTACTTC
TRBJ2-3,TRBV4-1,-,-,CASSLHRDTQYF,TGCGCCAGCAGCTTACACAGAGATACGCAGTATTTT
TRBJ1-1,TRBV9,-,-,CATNPGAPEAFF,TGTGCTACAAACCCGGGGGCTCCTGAAGCTTTCTTT
TRBJ2-7,TRBV5-4,-,once,CASSFVGDEQYF,TGTGCCAGCAGCTTTGTCGGGGACGAGCAGTACTTC